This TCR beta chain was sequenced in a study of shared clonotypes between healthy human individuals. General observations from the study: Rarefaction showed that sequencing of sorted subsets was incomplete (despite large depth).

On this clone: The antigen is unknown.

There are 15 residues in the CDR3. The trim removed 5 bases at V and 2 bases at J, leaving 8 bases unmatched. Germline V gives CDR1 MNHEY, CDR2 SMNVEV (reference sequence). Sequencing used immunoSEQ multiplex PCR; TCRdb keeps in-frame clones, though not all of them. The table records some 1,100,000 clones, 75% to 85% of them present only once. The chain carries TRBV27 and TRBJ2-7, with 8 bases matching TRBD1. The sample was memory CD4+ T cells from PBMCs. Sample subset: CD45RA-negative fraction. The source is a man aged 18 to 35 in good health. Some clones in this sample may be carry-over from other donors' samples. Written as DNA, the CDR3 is TGTGCCAGCAGTCTCCGACAGGGGCTAGCCTACGAGCAGTACTTC. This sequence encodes CASSLRQGLAYEQYF.